This TCR beta chain is from a study of blood T cell repertoires in COVID-19. Study context: Sites across the United States, Italy and Spain contributed samples from acute and convalescent COVID-19.

Patients in Seattle were enrolled during active infection, then followed longitudinally. Per the original methods: How many nucleated cells were present was estimated from reference gene primer amplification. Assay: immunoSEQ multiplex PCR; the TCRdb copy retains only in-frame clones and omits some. That table is the source of V, J and clone size, and D and trimming were worked out from the DNA. The sample lists a few hundred thousand clones; over 75% were seen once. The specimen was peripheral blood. This sequence was found in a man in his forties or fifties with COVID-19, enrolled during active disease.

CDR3 region: CASSTGGFYEQYF. CDR3 DNA sequence: TGTGCCAGCAGTACAGGTGGGTTCTACGAGCAGTACTTC. The V call is TRBV3-1 (or the pseudogene TRBV3-2), the J call TRBJ2-7; tentatively, D is TRBD1 (5 bases). The ends were cut back, 6 bases at V and 3 bases at J, with 12 bases in the middle. The V gene's germline CDR1 is LGHDT and CDR2 YNNKEL (reference sequence). This CDR3 region has 13 residues.